The 26 T cell receptor beta chains listed next were all sequenced from one sample in a study of monozygotic twins with inflammatory bowel disease. TCRdb reprocessed the 5' RACE reads and reports one entry per CDR3 protein, with no DNA. The table lists about 200,000 distinct CDR3 sequences. The sample was blood. These TCRs come from a human donor with ulcerative colitis or Crohn's disease, or a healthy co-twin of an affected twin (not recorded which).

The CDR3 loop reads CSAGSSGGNYNEQFF. The chain has TRBV20-1 and TRBJ2-1; TCRdb names TRBD2, which stays unverified in the absence of DNA. The V gene's germline CDR1 is DFQATT and CDR2 SNEGSKA (reference sequence). The CDR3 contains 15 residues.

The chain uses TRBV9 and TRBJ1-2; the D gene TCRdb calls, TRBD1, cannot be checked with no DNA. The germline gives CDR1 SGDLS, CDR2 YYNGEE. The CDR3 loop spans 16 amino acids. The CDR3 protein is CASSPRTGTDSYGYTF.

The V call is TRBV7-2, the J call TRBJ1-3; TCRdb's assignment of TRBD1 cannot be checked, as there is no DNA. Looked up from germline, CDR1 is SGHTA and CDR2 is FQGNSA. The CDR3 runs to 14 residues. CDR3 loop: CASSPWTVGNTIYF.

The CDR3 sequence is CSAHEQLDTEAFF. V usage is TRBV20-1 and J usage is TRBJ1-1. Germline V lookup: CDR1 DFQATT, CDR2 SNEGSKA (reference sequence). The length of the CDR3 is 13 residues.

The rearrangement joins TRBV6-2 or TRBV6-3 to TRBJ2-1; the D gene TCRdb calls, TRBD2, cannot be checked with no DNA. This CDR3 has 21 amino acids. Germline lookup yields CDR1 MNHEY and CDR2 SVGEGT. This CDR3 is CASSYPPPGTSGRTLYNEQFF.

The chain recombines TRBV3-1 with TRBJ2-2. The germline CDR1 and CDR2 sequences are LGHDT and YNNKEL (reference sequence). The CDR3 has 17 amino acids. CDR3 region: CASSQDLGRANTGELFF. Together with reference TRBV3-1 and TRBJ2-2, the CDR3 gives the full variable domain: DTAVSQTPKYLVTQMGNDKSIKCEQNLGHDTMYWYKQDSKKFLKIMFSYNNKELIINETVPNRFSPKSPDKAHLNLHINSLELGDSAVYFCASSQDLGRANTGELFFGEGSRLTVL.

This chain joins TRBV5-1 and TRBJ2-5; lacking DNA, the TRBD1 call made by TCRdb goes unchecked. The CDR3 length is 14 residues. CDR1 is SGHRS and CDR2 is YFSETQ in the germline V gene. The CDR3: CASSFQGARETQYF. Filled out from reference TRBV5-1 and TRBJ2-5, the complete variable domain reads KAGVTQTPRYLIKTRGQQVTLSCSPISGHRSVSWYQQTPGQGLQFLFEYFSETQRNKGNFPGRFSGRQFSNSRSEMNVSTLELGDSALYLCASSFQGARETQYFGPGTRLLVL.

The chain joins TRBV20-1 to TRBJ2-3; TCRdb lists TRBD1, though no DNA is available to test this call. Germline lookup yields CDR1 DFQATT and CDR2 SNEGSKA (reference sequence). There are 14 residues in the CDR3. CDR3 sequence: CSAKGTASTDTQYF.

V usage is TRBV3-1 and J usage is TRBJ1-1. This CDR3 spans 13 amino acids. Germline values: CDR1 LGHDT, CDR2 YNNKEL (reference sequence). This CDR3 reads CASSRALLTEAFF.

The chain recombines TRBV6-2 or TRBV6-3 with TRBJ1-4; as DNA is missing, the TRBD1 call by TCRdb cannot be tested. CDR3 length: 12 amino acids. Germline loops: CDR1 MNHEY, CDR2 SVGEGT. CDR3 residues: CATPGVNEKLFF.

This sequence joins TRBV6-2 or TRBV6-3 and TRBJ2-3; TCRdb's D gene call, TRBD2, goes unchecked for lack of DNA. Germline V gives CDR1 MNHEY, CDR2 SVGEGT. The CDR3 length is 15 residues. Here the CDR3 reads CASNRGIAGTDTQYF.

This chain uses TRBV7-2 with TRBJ1-1; no DNA is available, so the TRBD1 call from TCRdb remains unchecked. Looked up from germline, CDR1 is SGHTA and CDR2 is FQGNSA. CDR3 length equals 15 residues. The CDR3 sequence: CASSYIVGGNTEAFF.

The chain carries TRBV19 and TRBJ2-2; TCRdb's D call of TRBD1 is untestable without DNA. Looked up from germline, CDR1 is LNHDA and CDR2 is SQIVND (reference sequence). The CDR3 totals 19 residues. CDR3 protein: CASSTALAAGGSVTGELFF.

The rearrangement uses TRBV12-3 or TRBV12-4 and TRBJ2-1; TCRdb designates TRBD1, a call that cannot be tested without DNA. The CDR3 loop spans 12 amino acids. The CDR3 is CASSAPFDGQFF.

The CDR3 loop is CASRGGDLRKYNEQFF. The gene calls are TRBV5-1 and TRBJ2-1; TCRdb picks TRBD2, but there is no DNA to check that call. The CDR3 runs to 16 residues. CDR1 is SGHRS, CDR2 YFSETQ, per germline.

CDR3 sequence: CSAPPRTAVSNEKLFF. This chain joins TRBV20-1 and TRBJ1-4; TCRdb's D call, TRBD1, is unchecked because there is no DNA. CDR3 length: 16 residues. The germline CDR1 and CDR2 sequences are DFQATT and SNEGSKA (reference sequence).

The rearrangement links TRBV5-1 to TRBJ2-7. Looked up from germline, CDR1 is SGHRS and CDR2 is YFSETQ. This CDR3 contains 15 residues. CDR3 residues: CASSLEQRPSYEQYF.

The genes are TRBV12-3 or TRBV12-4 and TRBJ2-3; checking the TCRdb D call of TRBD2 is not possible without DNA. The CDR3 is made up of 13 amino acids. The CDR3: CASGRRTTDTQYF.

The chain links TRBV7-9 to TRBJ2-7; TCRdb picks TRBD1, but there is no DNA to check that call. CDR3 length equals 17 residues. Germline lookup yields CDR1 SEHNR and CDR2 FQNEAQ (reference sequence). The CDR3 sequence: CASSLAQQGARFYEQYF.

The chain employs TRBV5-1 and TRBJ2-1. Per germline, CDR1 SGHRS and CDR2 YFSETQ. There are 14 residues in the CDR3. This CDR3 reads CASSLGAGTVQQFF.

This chain links TRBV20-1 with TRBJ2-7; TCRdb calls TRBD1, which cannot be checked without DNA. Germline V gene data show CDR1 as DFQATT and CDR2 as SNEGSKA (reference sequence). CDR3 length equals 12 residues. The CDR3 reads CSARQGFDEQYF.

The J gene is TRBJ1-1, the V gene TRBV7-2; as DNA is missing, the TRBD1 call by TCRdb cannot be tested. CDR1 and CDR2 from the germline V gene are SGHTA and FQGNSA. The CDR3 extends over 16 amino acids. The CDR3 here is CASSTRQGFMNTEAFF.

The chain has TRBV11-3 and TRBJ2-2. CDR3 length: 13 residues. Germline V gene lookup returns CDR1 SGHNT and CDR2 YENEEA. CDR3: CASRRHGSGELFF.

CDR3 region: CASTLNPMGTEAFF. This sequence joins TRBV28 and TRBJ1-1; the TCRdb D gene call, TRBD1, has no DNA to confirm it. The CDR3 is 14 residues long. The germline V gene encodes CDR1 MDHEN and CDR2 SYDVKM. The full variable domain, with the rest looked up from reference TRBV28 and TRBJ1-1, is DVKVTQSSRYLVKRTGEKVFLECVQDMDHENMFWYRQDPGLGLRLIYFSYDVKMKEKGDIPEGYSVSREKKERFSLILESASTNQTSMYLCASTLNPMGTEAFFGQGTRLTVV.

The chain employs TRBV9 and TRBJ2-7; TCRdb gives TRBD1 as the D gene, but with no DNA this cannot be confirmed. Germline V CDR1 and CDR2: SGDLS, YYNGEE. CDR3 length: 15 amino acids. CDR3 protein: CASSVVGDRVHEQYF. The variable domain in full, with the rest retrieved from reference TRBV9 and TRBJ2-7, is DSGVTQTPKHLITATGQRVTLRCSPRSGDLSVYWYQQSLDQGLQFLIQYYNGEERAKGNILERFSAQQFPDLHSELNLSSLELGDSALYFCASSVVGDRVHEQYFGPGTRLTVT.

The rearrangement joins TRBV20-1 to TRBJ2-5; TCRdb gives TRBD1 as the D gene, but with no DNA this cannot be confirmed. The CDR3 has 12 residues. Germline CDR1 and CDR2: DFQATT and SNEGSKA (reference sequence). Here the CDR3 reads CSAREQGQTQYF.